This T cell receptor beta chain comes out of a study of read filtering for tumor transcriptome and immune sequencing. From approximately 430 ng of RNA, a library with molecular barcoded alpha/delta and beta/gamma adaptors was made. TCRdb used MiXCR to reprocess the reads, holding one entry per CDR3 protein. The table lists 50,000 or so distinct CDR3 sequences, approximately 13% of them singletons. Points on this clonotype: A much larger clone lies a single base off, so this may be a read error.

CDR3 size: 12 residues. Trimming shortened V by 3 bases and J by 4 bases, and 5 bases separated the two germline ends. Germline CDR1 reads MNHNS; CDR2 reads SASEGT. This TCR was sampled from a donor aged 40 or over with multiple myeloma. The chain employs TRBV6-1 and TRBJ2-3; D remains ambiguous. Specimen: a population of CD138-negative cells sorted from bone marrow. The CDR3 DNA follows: TGTGCCAGCAGTGACGTAGCAGATACGCAGTATTTT. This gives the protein CASSDVADTQYF.